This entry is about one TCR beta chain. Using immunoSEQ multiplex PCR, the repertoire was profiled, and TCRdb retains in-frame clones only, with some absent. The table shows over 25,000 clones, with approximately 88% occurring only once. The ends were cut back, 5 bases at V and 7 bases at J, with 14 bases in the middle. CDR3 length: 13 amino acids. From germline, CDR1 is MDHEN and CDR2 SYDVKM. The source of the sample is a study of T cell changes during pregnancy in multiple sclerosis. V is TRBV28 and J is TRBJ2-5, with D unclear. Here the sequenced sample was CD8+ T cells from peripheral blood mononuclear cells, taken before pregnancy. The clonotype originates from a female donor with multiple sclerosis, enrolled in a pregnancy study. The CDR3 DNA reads TGTGCCAGCAGTAGAGGAGAGGTCGGGACCCAGTACTTC. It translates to CASSRGEVGTQYF. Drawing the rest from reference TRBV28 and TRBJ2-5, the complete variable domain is DVKVTQSSRYLVKRTGEKVFLECVQDMDHENMFWYRQDPGLGLRLIYFSYDVKMKEKGDIPEGYSVSREKKERFSLILESASTNQTSMYLCASSRGEVGTQYFGPGTRLLVL.